This T cell receptor beta chain is drawn from a study of shared clonotypes between healthy human individuals. Data came from immunoSEQ multiplex PCR; TCRdb stores just in-frame clones and leaves some out. Of a few million clones detected, 85% to 95% appear once; the ten largest clones hold roughly 0.36%. This sequence was found in a man aged 18-30 years in good health. Some clones in this sample may be carry-over from other donors' samples. Sequencing was done on a sample of naive CD4+ T cells from PBMCs. The subset is: CD45RA+ positively selected.

The CDR3 sequence: CASSLGFGREEWYGYTF. The CDR3 DNA reads as TGTGCCAGCAGCTTAGGGTTCGGCAGGGAGGAGTGGTATGGCTACACCTTC. The chain combines TRBV7-9 with TRBJ1-2; possible D gene TRBD1, 5 bases. Trimming stripped 1 base from V and 5 bases from J, with 20 bases between. In germline, CDR1 is SEHNR, CDR2 FQNEAQ (reference sequence). CDR3 length: 17 amino acids.